This TCR beta chain was sequenced during a study of control samples from healthy donors and cancer patients. CDR1 MDHEN and CDR2 SYDVKM come from the germline V gene. The CDR3 is 14 residues long. V was trimmed by 7 bases and J by 6 bases, leaving 15 bases between them. Profiled with immunoSEQ multiplex PCR; TCRdb holds only in-frame clones, not every one. In the table there are fewer than 500,000 clones, 75% to 95% of which are singletons. The origin of this receptor is a man aged 40-49 years with head and neck cancer. The chain combines TRBV28 with TRBJ2-2; D is possibly TRBD2 (6 bases). Source material: PBMCs. CDR3 DNA sequence: TGTGCCAGCACCCTCCCGGGGGACCCCGGGGAGCTGTTTTTT. As protein: CASTLPGDPGELFF.